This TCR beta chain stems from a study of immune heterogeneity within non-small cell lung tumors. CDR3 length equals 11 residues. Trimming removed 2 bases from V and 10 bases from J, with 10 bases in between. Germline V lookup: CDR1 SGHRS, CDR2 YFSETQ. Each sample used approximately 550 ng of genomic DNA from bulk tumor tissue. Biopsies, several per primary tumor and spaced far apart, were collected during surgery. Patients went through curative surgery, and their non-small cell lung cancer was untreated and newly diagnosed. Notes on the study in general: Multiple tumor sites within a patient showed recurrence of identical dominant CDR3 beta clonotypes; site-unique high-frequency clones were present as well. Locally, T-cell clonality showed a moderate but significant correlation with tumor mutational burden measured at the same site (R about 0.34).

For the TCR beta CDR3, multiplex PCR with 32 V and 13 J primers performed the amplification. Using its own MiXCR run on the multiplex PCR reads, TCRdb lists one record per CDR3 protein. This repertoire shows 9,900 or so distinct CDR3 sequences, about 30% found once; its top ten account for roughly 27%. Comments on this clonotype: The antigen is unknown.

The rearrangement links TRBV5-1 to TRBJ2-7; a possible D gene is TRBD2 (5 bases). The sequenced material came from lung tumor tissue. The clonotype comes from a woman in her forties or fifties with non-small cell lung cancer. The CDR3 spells CASSFGGLQYF. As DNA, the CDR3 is TGCGCCAGCAGCTTCGGAGGCCTTCAGTACTTC.